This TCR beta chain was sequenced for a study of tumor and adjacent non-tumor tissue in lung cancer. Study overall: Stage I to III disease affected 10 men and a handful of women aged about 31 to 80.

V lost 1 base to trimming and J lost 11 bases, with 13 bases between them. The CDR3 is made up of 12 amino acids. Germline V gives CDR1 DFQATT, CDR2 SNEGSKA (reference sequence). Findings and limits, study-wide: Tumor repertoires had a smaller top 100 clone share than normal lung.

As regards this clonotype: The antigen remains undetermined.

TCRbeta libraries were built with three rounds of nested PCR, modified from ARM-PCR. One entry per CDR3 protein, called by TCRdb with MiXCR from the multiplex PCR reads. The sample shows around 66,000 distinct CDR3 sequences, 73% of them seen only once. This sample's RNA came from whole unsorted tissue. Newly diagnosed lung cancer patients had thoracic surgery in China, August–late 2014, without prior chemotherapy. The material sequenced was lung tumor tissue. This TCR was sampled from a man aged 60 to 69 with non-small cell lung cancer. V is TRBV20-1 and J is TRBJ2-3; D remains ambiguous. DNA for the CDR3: TGCAGTGCTAGAGGGCGTGTAGGCATGCAGTATTTT. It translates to CSARGRVGMQYF.